What follows describes a single T cell receptor beta chain. These data belong to a study of blood T cell repertoires in COVID-19. Study summary: Sites across the United States, Italy and Spain contributed samples from acute and convalescent COVID-19.

Authors' data handling: From reference gene primer amplification, estimates of nucleated cell counts were derived. Using immunoSEQ multiplex PCR, the repertoire was profiled, and TCRdb retains in-frame clones only, with some absent. The V and J calls and clone size come from that table; D and trimming were worked out from the DNA. The sample contains around 140,000 clones, about 81% of which appear only once. Germline V gene sequence: CDR1 SGHVS, CDR2 FQNEAQ. V shed 4 bases, J shed 1 base, and the junction held 5 bases outside the gene matches. The CDR3 runs to 17 residues. This chain links TRBV7-8 with TRBJ1-6; TRBD1 agrees at 9 bases. The sample comprised peripheral blood. The source of this sequence is a woman aged 80 or over with acute or convalescent COVID-19. The CDR3 spells CASSSGQGQSYNSPLHF. The CDR3 region has the DNA TGTGCCAGCAGCTCCGGACAGGGGCAATCCTATAATTCACCCCTCCACTTT.